This entry lists 14 T cell receptor beta chains sequenced from one sample in a study of blood T cell repertoires in COVID-19. Method: immunoSEQ multiplex PCR; TCRdb's copy keeps in-frame clones and lacks some. The table lists 25,000 to 30,000 clones, about 78% of them singletons. Sequenced input: peripheral blood. These receptor sequences come from a boy aged 2 to 10 with active or convalescent COVID-19.

The V call is TRBV5-1, the J call TRBJ2-5; no clear D gene. Germline CDR1 SGHRS, CDR2 YFSETQ. Trimming took 2 bases from V and 3 from J, leaving 17 bases between them. This CDR3 has 16 residues. The CDR3 protein is CASSFSTVQAKETQYF. The CDR3 coding sequence is TGCGCCAGCAGCTTCTCAACTGTGCAGGCTAAAGAGACCCAGTACTTC.

V is TRBV4-3 and J is TRBJ2-1, with 11 nucleotides matching TRBD2. Trimming cost V 1 base and J 9 bases; bases outside gene matches: 8. This CDR3 region has 16 residues. CDR1 LGHNA and CDR2 YSLEER come from the germline V gene. CDR3 region: CASSQGLAGWLGEQFF. For the CDR3, the DNA is TGCGCCAGCAGCCAAGGACTAGCGGGATGGTTGGGTGAGCAGTTCTTC.

The chain uses TRBV9 and TRBJ2-3; D uncertain. Germline V gene sequence: CDR1 SGDLS, CDR2 YYNGEE. Between the trimmed V and J ends, which lost 10 bases and 1 base, there was a span of 19 bases. The CDR3 has 15 residues. CDR3 bases: TGTGCCCAATTTAAGCCTCCCCTGGGCACAGATACGCAGTATTTT. Its protein product is CAQFKPPLGTDTQYF.

The J gene is TRBJ2-2, the V gene TRBV9, with D maybe TRBD1 (6 bases). The V end lost 4 bases, the J end lost 0 bases, and 13 bases lay between the germline ends. Germline CDR1 SGDLS, CDR2 YYNGEE. The CDR3 has 16 amino acids. The CDR3 loop reads CASSHTGTANTGELFF. The DNA for the CDR3 is TGTGCCAGCAGCCATACAGGGACGGCGAACACCGGGGAGCTGTTTTTT.

V usage is TRBV27 and J usage is TRBJ1-1; TRBD1 is a possible D gene (6 bases). The germline gives CDR1 MNHEY, CDR2 SMNVEV (reference sequence). This CDR3 has 15 residues. Trimming pared 5 bases from V and 0 bases from J, leaving 13 bases between. The CDR3 loop reads CASSRQAHMNTEAFF. The CDR3 region has the DNA TGTGCCAGCAGTCGACAGGCTCACATGAACACTGAAGCTTTCTTT.

The chain joins TRBV27 to TRBJ1-5; maybe TRBD1 (5 bases). The CDR3 loop spans 18 amino acids. Germline V gene lookup returns CDR1 MNHEY and CDR2 SMNVEV (reference sequence). V was shortened by 5 bases and J by 0 bases, with 20 bases between the two germline ends. CDR3 DNA: TGTGCCAGCAGTCCTCTAAAAACCCCAGGGTTTAGCAATCAGCCCCAGCATTTT. Residues: CASSPLKTPGFSNQPQHF.

The rearrangement links TRBV6-2 or TRBV6-3 to TRBJ2-7, with D possibly TRBD2 on 5 matching bases. The CDR3 runs 16 residues. CDR1 MNHEY and CDR2 SVGEGT come from the germline V gene. V gave up 4 bases and J gave up 5 bases, with 21 bases separating them. CDR3 protein: CASSSPPGQGSNEQYV. CDR3 DNA: TGTGCCAGCAGTTCCCCCCCCGGCCAAGGGAGTAACGAGCAGTACGTC.

V and J are TRBV20-1 and TRBJ1-1, with D uncertain. Germline CDR1 and CDR2: DFQATT and SNEGSKA (reference sequence). This CDR3 spans 15 amino acids. V was clipped by 3 bases and J by 3 bases, with 17 bases between them. CDR3 loop: CSASPPVSQHTEAFF. The CDR3 coding sequence is TGCAGTGCTAGTCCCCCGGTCTCGCAACACACTGAAGCTTTCTTT.

The V and J genes are TRBV6-6 and TRBJ2-1, with TRBD2 matching 9 bases. Germline loops: CDR1 MNHNY, CDR2 SVGAGI (reference sequence). The CDR3 extends over 15 amino acids. Germline trimming cut 7 bases from V and 6 bases from J; bases unmatched to any gene: 10. CDR3 coding DNA: TGTGCCAGCACCCCCGGAGGAGCGGGGGGCAATGAGCAGTTCTTC. Translated: CASTPGGAGGNEQFF.

This chain uses TRBV6-1 with TRBJ2-3, with 7 bases aligning to TRBD2. There are 12 residues in the CDR3. V shed 1 base and J 11 bases; nucleotides not matched to a gene: 3. Germline-derived CDR1 and CDR2 are MNHNS and SASEGT. CDR3 residues: CASSEGGRVQYF. DNA of the CDR3: TGTGCCAGCAGTGAAGGGGGGAGGGTGCAGTATTTT.

The chain recombines TRBV28 with TRBJ2-7; 10 positions match TRBD1. The junction had 16 bases not matched to a gene; V was cut back by 5 bases and J by 9 bases. CDR1 and CDR2 (germline): MDHEN, SYDVKM. The CDR3 covers 16 residues. CDR3 amino acids: CASSTRDRGMTAGQYF. CDR3 in DNA: TGTGCCAGCAGTACCCGGGACAGGGGAATGACTGCGGGGCAGTACTTC.

This clone appeared a few times. The rearrangement joins TRBV6-5 to TRBJ1-4, with D possibly matching TRBD1 (6 bases). Trimming left V 2 bases short and J 8 bases short, with 12 bases between. Germline CDR1 reads MNHEY; CDR2 reads SVGAGI. This CDR3 comprises 14 residues. The DNA for the CDR3 is TGTGCCAGCAGTTACGTCAGGGGACGGGAAAAACTGTTTTTT. Its protein is CASSYVRGREKLFF.

The rearrangement uses TRBV3-1 (or the pseudogene TRBV3-2) and TRBJ2-5; TRBD1 is a possible D gene (6 bases). The CDR3 loop spans 13 amino acids. The V end lost 3 bases, the J end lost 7 bases, and 12 bases lay between the germline ends. Germline V gene sequence: CDR1 LGHDT, CDR2 YNNKEL (reference sequence). CDR3 DNA sequence: TGTGCCAGCAGCCAGGGGTTCAGGGGGACCCAGTACTTC. This sequence encodes CASSQGFRGTQYF.

This chain joins TRBV28 and TRBJ1-5, with 8 nucleotides matching TRBD1. CDR3 length equals 19 residues. Per germline, CDR1 MDHEN and CDR2 SYDVKM. V lost 5 bases and J lost 0; bases outside the gene matches: 15. The CDR3 sequence: CASSLGRGQALYSNQPQHF. The CDR3 DNA sequence: TGTGCCAGCAGTCTAGGGAGGGGACAGGCCCTTTATAGCAATCAGCCCCAGCATTTT.